This T cell receptor (beta chain) comes out of a study of cytomegalovirus exposure and HLA in healthy donors. Primers included in the PCR were 60 Vbeta and 13 Jbeta primers. Measured with immunoSEQ multiplex PCR; TCRdb has only the in-frame clones, and not every one. There are around 200,000 clones in the sample; around 86% occur only once, and 2.7% lies in the top ten. Germline V gives CDR1 SNHLY, CDR2 FYNNEI. The CDR3 is 14 amino acids. V was shortened by 2 bases and J by 7 bases, with 12 bases between the two germline ends. Source material: PBMCs. This chain uses TRBV2 with TRBJ1-5, with D possibly being TRBD1 (6 bases). The receptor was isolated from a woman between 40 and 50 years old in good health and CMV-seronegative. This chain's CDR3 is CASSESQGHQPQHF. DNA for the CDR3: TGTGCCAGCAGTGAAAGTCAGGGGCACCAGCCCCAGCATTTT.